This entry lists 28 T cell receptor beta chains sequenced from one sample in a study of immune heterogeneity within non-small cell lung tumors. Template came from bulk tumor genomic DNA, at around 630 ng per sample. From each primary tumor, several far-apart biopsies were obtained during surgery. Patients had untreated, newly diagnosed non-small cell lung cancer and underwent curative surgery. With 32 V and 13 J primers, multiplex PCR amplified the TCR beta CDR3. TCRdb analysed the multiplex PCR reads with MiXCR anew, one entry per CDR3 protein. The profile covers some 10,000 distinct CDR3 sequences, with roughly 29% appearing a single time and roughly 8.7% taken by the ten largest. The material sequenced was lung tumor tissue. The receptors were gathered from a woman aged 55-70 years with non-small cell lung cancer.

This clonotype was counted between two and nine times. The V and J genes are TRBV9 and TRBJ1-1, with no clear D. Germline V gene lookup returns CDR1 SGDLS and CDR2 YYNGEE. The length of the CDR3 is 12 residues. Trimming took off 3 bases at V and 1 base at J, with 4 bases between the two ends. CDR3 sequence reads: CASSAQNTEAFF. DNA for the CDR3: TGTGCCAGCAGCGCGCAGAACACTGAAGCTTTCTTT.

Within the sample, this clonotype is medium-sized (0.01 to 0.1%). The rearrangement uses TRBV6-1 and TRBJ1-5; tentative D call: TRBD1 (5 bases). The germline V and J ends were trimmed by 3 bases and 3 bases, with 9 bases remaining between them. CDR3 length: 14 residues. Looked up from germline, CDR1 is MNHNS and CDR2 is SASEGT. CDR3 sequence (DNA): TGTGCCAGCAGTGACTACGGACACAATCAGCCCCAGCATTTT. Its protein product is CASSDYGHNQPQHF.

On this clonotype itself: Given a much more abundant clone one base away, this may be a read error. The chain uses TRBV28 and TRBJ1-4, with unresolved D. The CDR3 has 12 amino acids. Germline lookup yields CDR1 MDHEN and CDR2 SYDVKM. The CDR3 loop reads CAGSPPRGKLFF. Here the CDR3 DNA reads TGTGCCGGCAGTCCCCCACGAGGAAAACTGTTTTTT.

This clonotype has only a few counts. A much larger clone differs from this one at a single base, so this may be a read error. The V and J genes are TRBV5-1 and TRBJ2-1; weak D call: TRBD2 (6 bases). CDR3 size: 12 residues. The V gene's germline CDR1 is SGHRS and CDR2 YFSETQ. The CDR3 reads CASRLVGGEQFF. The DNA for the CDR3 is TGCGCCAGCAGATTGGTGGGGGGTGAGCAGTTCTTC.

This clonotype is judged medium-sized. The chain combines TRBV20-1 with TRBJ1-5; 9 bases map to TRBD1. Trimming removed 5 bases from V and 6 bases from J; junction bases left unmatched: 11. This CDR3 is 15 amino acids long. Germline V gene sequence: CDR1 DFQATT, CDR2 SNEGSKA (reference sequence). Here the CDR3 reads CSAPTGTGLGQPQHF. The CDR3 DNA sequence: TGCAGTGCTCCAACCGGGACAGGGTTGGGTCAGCCCCAGCATTTT.

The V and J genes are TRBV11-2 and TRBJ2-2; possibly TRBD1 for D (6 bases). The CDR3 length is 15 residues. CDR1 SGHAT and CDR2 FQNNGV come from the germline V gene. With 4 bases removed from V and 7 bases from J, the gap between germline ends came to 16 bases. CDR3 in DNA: TGTGCCAGCAGCTCGGTTAGGGGGAAGGGCGGGGAGCTGTTTTTT. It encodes CASSSVRGKGGELFF.

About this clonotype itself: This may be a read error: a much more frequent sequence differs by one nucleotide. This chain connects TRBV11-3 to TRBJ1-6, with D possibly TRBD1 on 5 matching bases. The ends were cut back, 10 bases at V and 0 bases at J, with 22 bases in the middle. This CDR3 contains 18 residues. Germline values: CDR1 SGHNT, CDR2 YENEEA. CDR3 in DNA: TGTGCCACCTGGTGGGGCAGCCCCCTTAGCTCCTATAATTCACCCCTCCACTTT. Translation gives CATWWGSPLSSYNSPLHF.

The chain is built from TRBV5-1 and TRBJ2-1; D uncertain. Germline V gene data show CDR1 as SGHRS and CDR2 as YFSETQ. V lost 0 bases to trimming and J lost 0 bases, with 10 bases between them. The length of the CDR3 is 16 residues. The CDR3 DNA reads TGCGCCAGCAGCTTGGCTTCGCGTAGCTCCTACAATGAGCAGTTCTTC. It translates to CASSLASRSSYNEQFF.

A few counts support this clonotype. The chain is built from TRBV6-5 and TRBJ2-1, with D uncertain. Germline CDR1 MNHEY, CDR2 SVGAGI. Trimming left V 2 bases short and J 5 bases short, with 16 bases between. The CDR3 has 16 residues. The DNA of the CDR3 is TGTGCCAGCAGTTACCCCGCTAATTCCGCCAACAATGAGCAGTTCTTC. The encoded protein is CASSYPANSANNEQFF.

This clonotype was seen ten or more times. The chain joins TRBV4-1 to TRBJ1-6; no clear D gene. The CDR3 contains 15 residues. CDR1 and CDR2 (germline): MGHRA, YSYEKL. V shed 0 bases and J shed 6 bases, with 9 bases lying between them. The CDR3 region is CASSQDWAVNSPLHF. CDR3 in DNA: TGCGCCAGCAGCCAAGATTGGGCAGTTAATTCACCCCTCCACTTT.

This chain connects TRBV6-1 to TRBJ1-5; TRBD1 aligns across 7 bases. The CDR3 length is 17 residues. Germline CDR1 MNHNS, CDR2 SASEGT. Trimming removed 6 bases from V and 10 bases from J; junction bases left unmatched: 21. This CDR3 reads CASRSDRVGRNRPPQHF. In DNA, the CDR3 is TGTGCCAGCAGATCCGACAGGGTTGGAAGGAATCGTCCTCCCCAGCATTTT.

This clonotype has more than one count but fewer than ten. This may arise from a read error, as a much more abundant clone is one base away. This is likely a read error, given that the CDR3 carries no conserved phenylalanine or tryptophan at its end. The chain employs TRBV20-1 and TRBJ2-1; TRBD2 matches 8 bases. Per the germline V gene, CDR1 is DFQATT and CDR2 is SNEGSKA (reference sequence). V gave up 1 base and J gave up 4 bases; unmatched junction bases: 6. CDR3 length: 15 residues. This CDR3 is CSARGQGLEYNEQFL. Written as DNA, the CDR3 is TGCAGTGCTAGAGGGCAGGGACTAGAATACAATGAGCAGTTCCTC.

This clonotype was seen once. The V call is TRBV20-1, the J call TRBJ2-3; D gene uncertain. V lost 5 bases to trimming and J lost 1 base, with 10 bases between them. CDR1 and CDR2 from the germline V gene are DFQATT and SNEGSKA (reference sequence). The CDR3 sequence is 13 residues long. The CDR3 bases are TGCAGTGCTGGACCTCCGGGCACAGATACGCAGTATTTT. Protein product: CSAGPPGTDTQYF.

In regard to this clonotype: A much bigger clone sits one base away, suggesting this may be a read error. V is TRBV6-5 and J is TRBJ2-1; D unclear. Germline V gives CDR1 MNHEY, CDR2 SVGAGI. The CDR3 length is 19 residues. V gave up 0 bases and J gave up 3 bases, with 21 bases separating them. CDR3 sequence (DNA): TGTGCCAGCAGTTACTCGTTTCGACCCCCTGCTATTTACTACAATGAGCAGTTCTTC. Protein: CASSYSFRPPAIYYNEQFF.

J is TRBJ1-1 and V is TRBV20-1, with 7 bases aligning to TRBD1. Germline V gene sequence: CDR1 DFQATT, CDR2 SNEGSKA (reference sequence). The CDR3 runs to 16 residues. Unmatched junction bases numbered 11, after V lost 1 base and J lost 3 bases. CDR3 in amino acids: CSARGSRGGSDTEAFF. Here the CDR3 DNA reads TGCAGTGCTAGAGGCTCCAGGGGGGGCTCGGACACTGAAGCTTTCTTT.

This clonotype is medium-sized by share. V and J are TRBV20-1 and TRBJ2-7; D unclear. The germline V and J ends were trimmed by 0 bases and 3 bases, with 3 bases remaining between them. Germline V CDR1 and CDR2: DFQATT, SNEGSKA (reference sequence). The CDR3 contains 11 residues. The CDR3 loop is CSAREVYEQYF. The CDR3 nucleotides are TGCAGTGCTAGAGAGGTCTACGAGCAGTACTTC.

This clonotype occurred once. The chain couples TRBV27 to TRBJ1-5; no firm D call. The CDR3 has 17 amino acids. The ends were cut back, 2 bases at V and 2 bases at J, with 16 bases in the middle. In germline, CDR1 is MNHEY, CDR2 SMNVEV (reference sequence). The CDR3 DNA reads TGTGCCAGCAGTTTAGGAATCGGGATGGAAGGCAATCAGCCCCAGCATTTT. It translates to CASSLGIGMEGNQPQHF.

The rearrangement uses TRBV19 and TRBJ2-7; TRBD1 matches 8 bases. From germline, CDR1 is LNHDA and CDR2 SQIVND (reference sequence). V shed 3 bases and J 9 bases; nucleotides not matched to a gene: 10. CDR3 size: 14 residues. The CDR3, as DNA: TGTGCCAGTAGTATTCGGACAGGGAGCACCGGGCAGTACTTC. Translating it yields CASSIRTGSTGQYF.

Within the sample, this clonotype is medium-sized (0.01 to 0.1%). The CDR3 region is CASSSHGNAYNEQFF. The CDR3 DNA is TGTGCCAGCAGCTCTCACGGGAACGCCTACAATGAGCAGTTCTTC. The chain uses TRBV11-3 and TRBJ2-1; D may be TRBD2 (5 bases). V was shortened by 4 bases and J by 2 bases, with 12 bases between the two germline ends. Germline CDR1 and CDR2: SGHNT and YENEEA. The CDR3 is 15 amino acids.

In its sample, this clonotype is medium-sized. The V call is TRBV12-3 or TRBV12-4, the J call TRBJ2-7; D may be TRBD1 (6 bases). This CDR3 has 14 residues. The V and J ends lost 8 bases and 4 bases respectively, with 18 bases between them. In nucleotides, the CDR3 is TGTGCCAGCGCCCAAAGGGGGAAGATATACGAGCAGTACTTC. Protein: CASAQRGKIYEQYF.

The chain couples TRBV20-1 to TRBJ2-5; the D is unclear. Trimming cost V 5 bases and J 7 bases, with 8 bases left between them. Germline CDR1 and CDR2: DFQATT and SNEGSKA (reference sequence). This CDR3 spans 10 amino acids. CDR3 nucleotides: TGCAGTGCTGTTTGGTGGACCCAGTACTTC. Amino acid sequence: CSAVWWTQYF.

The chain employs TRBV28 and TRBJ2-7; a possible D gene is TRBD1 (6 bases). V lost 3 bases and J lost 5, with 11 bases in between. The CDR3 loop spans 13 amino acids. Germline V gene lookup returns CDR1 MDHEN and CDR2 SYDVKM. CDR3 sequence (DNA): TGTGCCAGCAGTTTTGACAGGTTCGACGAGCAGTACTTC. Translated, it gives CASSFDRFDEQYF.

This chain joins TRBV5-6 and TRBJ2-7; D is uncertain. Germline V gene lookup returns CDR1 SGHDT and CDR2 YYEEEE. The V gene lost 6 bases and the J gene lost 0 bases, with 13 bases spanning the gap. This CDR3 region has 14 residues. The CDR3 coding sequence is TGTGCCAGCACCCCGGCTGATAGCTCCTACGAGCAGTACTTC. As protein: CASTPADSSYEQYF.

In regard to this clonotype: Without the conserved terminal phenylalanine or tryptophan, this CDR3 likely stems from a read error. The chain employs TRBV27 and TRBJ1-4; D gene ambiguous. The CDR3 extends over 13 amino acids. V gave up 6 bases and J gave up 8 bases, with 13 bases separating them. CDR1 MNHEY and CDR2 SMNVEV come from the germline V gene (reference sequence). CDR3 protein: CASSLGRGEKLFL. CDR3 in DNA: TGTGCCAGCAGCCTAGGTAGAGGGGAAAAACTGTTTCTT.

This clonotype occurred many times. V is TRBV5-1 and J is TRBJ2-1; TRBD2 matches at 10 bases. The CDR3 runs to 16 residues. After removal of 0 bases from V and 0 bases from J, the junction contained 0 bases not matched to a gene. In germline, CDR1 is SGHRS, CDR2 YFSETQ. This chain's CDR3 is CASSLGLAGSYNEQFF. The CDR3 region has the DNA TGCGCCAGCAGCTTGGGACTAGCGGGCTCCTACAATGAGCAGTTCTTC.

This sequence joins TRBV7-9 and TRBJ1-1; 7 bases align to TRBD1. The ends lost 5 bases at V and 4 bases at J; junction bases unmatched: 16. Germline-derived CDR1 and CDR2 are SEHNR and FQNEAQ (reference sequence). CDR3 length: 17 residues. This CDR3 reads CASSPRTRKGAGTEAFF. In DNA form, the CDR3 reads TGTGCCAGCAGCCCCAGGACAAGGAAGGGGGCGGGCACTGAAGCTTTCTTT.

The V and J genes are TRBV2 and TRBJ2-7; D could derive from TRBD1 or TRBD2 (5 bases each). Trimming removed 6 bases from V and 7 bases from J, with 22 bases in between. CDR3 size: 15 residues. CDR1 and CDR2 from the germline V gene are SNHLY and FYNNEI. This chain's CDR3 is CASSHRDGRPGEQYF. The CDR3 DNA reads TGTGCCAGCAGCCATCGGGACGGGCGACCTGGGGAGCAGTACTTC. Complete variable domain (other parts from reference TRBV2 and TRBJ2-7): EPEVTQTPSHQVTQMGQEVILRCVPISNHLYFYWYRQILGQKVEFLVSFYNNEISEKSEIFDDQFSVERPDGSNFTLKIRSTKLEDSAMYFCASSHRDGRPGEQYFGPGTRLTVT.

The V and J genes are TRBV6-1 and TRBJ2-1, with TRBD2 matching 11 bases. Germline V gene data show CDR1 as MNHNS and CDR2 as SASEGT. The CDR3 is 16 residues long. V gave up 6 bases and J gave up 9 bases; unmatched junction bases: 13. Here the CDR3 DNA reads TGTGCCAGCAGGAGCCGATTAGCGGGAGGGCCTAGTGAGCAGTTCTTC. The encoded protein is CASRSRLAGGPSEQFF.